The 9 T cell receptor beta chains below all came from one sample that was sequenced in a study of blood T cell repertoires in COVID-19. TCRdb keeps only in-frame clones here, not all; method: immunoSEQ multiplex PCR. The table has around 370,000 clones, over 80% seen once. Sequencing was performed on peripheral blood. Every receptor here comes from a woman between 50 and 59 years old with COVID-19, enrolled during active disease.

The chain uses TRBV6-6 and TRBJ2-2; D is uncertain. Between the trimmed V and J ends, which lost 2 bases and 4 bases, there was a span of 5 bases. CDR1 is MNHNY and CDR2 is SVGAGI in the germline V gene (reference sequence). The CDR3 has 13 amino acids. The DNA for the CDR3 is TGTGCCAGCAGTTACGGGCCCACCGGGGAGCTGTTTTTT. Its translation is CASSYGPTGELFF.

This clone was seen only once. The chain couples TRBV14 to TRBJ1-2; D is undetermined. Germline CDR1 and CDR2: SGHDN and FVKESK. The CDR3 has 17 residues. The V end lost 4 bases, the J end lost 4 bases, and 22 bases lay between the germline ends. This CDR3 is CASSPKFEVDAGYGYTF. The CDR3 DNA follows: TGTGCCAGCAGCCCCAAATTTGAAGTCGACGCGGGCTATGGCTACACCTTC.

The chain links TRBV30 to TRBJ2-2; D might be TRBD2 (6 bases). Trimming took 6 bases from V and 6 from J, leaving 20 bases between them. The germline gives CDR1 GTSNPN, CDR2 SVGIG (reference sequence). This CDR3 has 15 amino acids. CDR3 protein: CACRDSPAQAGELFF. The CDR3 nucleotides read TGTGCCTGCAGGGACTCCCCGGCGCAGGCCGGGGAGCTGTTTTTT.

The chain has TRBV2 and TRBJ2-7; TRBD2 aligns across 12 bases. CDR3 length equals 15 residues. The junction had 6 bases not matched to a gene; V was cut back by 3 bases and J by 6 bases. From germline, CDR1 is SNHLY and CDR2 FYNNEI. The CDR3 coding sequence is TGTGCCAGCAGTGATCCTAGCGGGAGGGCCGGCGAGCAGTACTTC. Protein: CASSDPSGRAGEQYF. The whole variable domain, filled in from reference TRBV2 and TRBJ2-7, reads EPEVTQTPSHQVTQMGQEVILRCVPISNHLYFYWYRQILGQKVEFLVSFYNNEISEKSEIFDDQFSVERPDGSNFTLKIRSTKLEDSAMYFCASSDPSGRAGEQYFGPGTRLTVT.

The rearrangement uses TRBV27 and TRBJ1-5; 8 nucleotides line up with TRBD1. This CDR3 contains 14 residues. Germline V gives CDR1 MNHEY, CDR2 SMNVEV (reference sequence). Unmatched junction bases numbered 3, after V lost 7 bases and J lost 1 base. The CDR3, as DNA: TGTGCCAGCACCCGACAGGGGAGCAATCAGCCCCAGCATTTT. This gives the protein CASTRQGSNQPQHF.

The CDR3 sequence is CASSPPGSGGTEAFF. CDR3 sequence (DNA): TGTGCCAGCAGCCCTCCGGGATCTGGGGGGACTGAAGCTTTCTTT. The chain recombines TRBV9 with TRBJ1-1, with D tentatively TRBD1 (5 bases). The ends were cut back, 4 bases at V and 5 bases at J, with 18 bases in the middle. Germline V gene data show CDR1 as SGDLS and CDR2 as YYNGEE. This CDR3 is built from 15 residues.

V is TRBV10-2 and J is TRBJ2-1, with 9 bases matching TRBD2. Looked up from germline, CDR1 is WSHSY and CDR2 is SAAADI. V was pared by 7 bases and J by 6 bases, with 7 bases of the junction left unmatched. This CDR3 has 14 amino acids. CDR3 in DNA: TGCGCCAGCAAGACCGGACTAGCGATCAATGAGCAGTTCTTC. Its translation: CASKTGLAINEQFF.

This rearrangement joins TRBV27 to TRBJ2-5; a weak D match, TRBD1 (6 bases). The CDR3 spans 15 residues. Trimming shortened V by 6 bases and J by 7 bases, and 21 bases separated the two germline ends. Germline values: CDR1 MNHEY, CDR2 SMNVEV (reference sequence). CDR3 coding DNA: TGTGCCAGCAGCATACTCGGGACGGAAGGGGGGACCCAGTACTTC. It specifies CASSILGTEGGTQYF.

The genes are TRBV25-1 and TRBJ2-4, with TRBD2 matching 15 bases. J lost 2 bases, V lost 1 base, and 3 bases had no gene match. The germline CDR1 and CDR2 sequences are MGHDK and SYGVNS. The CDR3 has 18 amino acids. Here the CDR3 reads CASSEFGTSGRSKNIQYF. The CDR3 DNA reads as TGTGCCAGCAGTGAATTCGGGACTAGCGGGAGGTCCAAAAACATTCAGTACTTC.